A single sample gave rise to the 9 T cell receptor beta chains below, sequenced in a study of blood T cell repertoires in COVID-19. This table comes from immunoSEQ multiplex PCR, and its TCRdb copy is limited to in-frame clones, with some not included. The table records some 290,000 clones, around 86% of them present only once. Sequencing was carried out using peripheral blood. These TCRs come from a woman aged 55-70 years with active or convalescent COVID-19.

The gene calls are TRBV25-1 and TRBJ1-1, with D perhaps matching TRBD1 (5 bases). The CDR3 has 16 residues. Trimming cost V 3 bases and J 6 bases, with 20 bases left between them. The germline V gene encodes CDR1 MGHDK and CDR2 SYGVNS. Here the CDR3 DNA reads TGTGCCAGCAGTGAGAAATTACAGGCAGCCTTATCTGAAGCTTTCTTT. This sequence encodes CASSEKLQAALSEAFF. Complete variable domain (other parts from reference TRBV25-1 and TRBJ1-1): EADIYQTPRYLVIGTGKKITLECSQTMGHDKMYWYQQDPGMELHLIHYSYGVNSTEKGDLSSESTVSRIRTEHFPLTLESARPSHTSQYLCASSEKLQAALSEAFFGQGTRLTVV.

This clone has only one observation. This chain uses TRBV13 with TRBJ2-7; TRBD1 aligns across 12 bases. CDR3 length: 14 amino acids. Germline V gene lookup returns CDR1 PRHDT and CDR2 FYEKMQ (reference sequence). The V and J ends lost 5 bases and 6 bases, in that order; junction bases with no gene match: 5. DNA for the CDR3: TGTGCCAGCAGCACCGGGGACAGGGGGCGCGAGCAGTACTTC. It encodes CASSTGDRGREQYF.

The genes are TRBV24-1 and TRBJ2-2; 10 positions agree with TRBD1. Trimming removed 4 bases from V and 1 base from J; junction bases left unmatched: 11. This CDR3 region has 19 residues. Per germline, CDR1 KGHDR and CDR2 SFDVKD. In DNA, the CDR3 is TGTGCCACCAGTGACTCCATCACCCGGGACAGGGGGAACACCGGGGAGCTGTTTTTT. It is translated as CATSDSITRDRGNTGELFF.

The CDR3 nucleotides are TGTGCCAGTAAATACCAGGGGATGCGGCAAGCTAACTATGGCTACACCTTC. Its translation is CASKYQGMRQANYGYTF. The V call is TRBV19, the J call TRBJ1-2; D is possibly TRBD1 (6 bases). This CDR3 contains 17 residues. Trimming shortened V by 7 bases and J by 0 bases, and 21 bases separated the two germline ends. The germline V gene has CDR1 LNHDA and CDR2 SQIVND (reference sequence).

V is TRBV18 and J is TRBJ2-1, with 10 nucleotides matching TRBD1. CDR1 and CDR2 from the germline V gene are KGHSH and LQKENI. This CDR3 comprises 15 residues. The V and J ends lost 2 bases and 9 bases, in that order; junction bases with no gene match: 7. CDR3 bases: TGTGCCAGCTCACCAGCCGTGACAGGGGGCTTTGAGCAGTTCTTC. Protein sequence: CASSPAVTGGFEQFF.

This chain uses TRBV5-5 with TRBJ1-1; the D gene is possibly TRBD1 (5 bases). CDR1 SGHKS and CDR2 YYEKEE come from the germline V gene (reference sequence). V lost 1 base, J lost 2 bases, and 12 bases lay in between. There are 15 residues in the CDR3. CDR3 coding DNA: TGTGCCAGCAGCTTGCGGGGGTCCCTTAACACTGAAGCTTTCTTT. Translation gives CASSLRGSLNTEAFF.

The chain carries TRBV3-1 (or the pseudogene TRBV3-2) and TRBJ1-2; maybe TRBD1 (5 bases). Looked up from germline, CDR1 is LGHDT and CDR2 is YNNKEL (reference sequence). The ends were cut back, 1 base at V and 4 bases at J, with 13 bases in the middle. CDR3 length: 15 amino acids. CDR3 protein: CASSQGVGGLYGYTF. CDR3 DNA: TGTGCCAGCAGCCAAGGGGTGGGGGGTCTCTATGGCTACACCTTC.

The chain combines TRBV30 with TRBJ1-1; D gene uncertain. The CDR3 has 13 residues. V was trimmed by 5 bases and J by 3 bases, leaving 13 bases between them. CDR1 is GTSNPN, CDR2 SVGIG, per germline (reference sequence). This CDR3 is CAWGKNRDTEAFF. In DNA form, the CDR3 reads TGTGCCTGGGGGAAGAACCGGGACACTGAAGCTTTCTTT.

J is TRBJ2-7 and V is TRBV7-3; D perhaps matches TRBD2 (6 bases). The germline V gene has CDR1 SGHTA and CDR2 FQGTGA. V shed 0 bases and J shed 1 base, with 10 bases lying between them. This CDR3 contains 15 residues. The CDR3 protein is CASSLTGTVSYEQYF. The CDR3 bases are TGTGCCAGCAGCTTAACCGGGACTGTATCCTACGAGCAGTACTTC.